Listed below are T cell receptor beta chains from one sample, sequenced in a study of blood T cells in healthy people across ages. One entry per CDR3 protein results from TCRdb running MiXCR on the 5' RACE reads. Of about 640,000 distinct CDR3 sequences in the sample, about 30% were seen once. Sequenced input: blood. The receptors derive from a woman over 75 in good health. Both conserved end residues are part of each CDR3. The order of the fields is J gene, D gene, clone size, V gene, CDR3 length, CDR3 DNA, CDR3 protein. The D gene is left open where the match is weak. Clone size is shown for a subset of rows, as once, few, many or a class of expanded clone.

>TRBJ2-5|NA|NA|TRBV3-1|13
TGTGCCAGCAGAGGACCGTACCAAGAGACCCAGTACTTC
CASRGPYQETQYF
>TRBJ2-7|NA|NA|TRBV5-1|14
TGCGCCAGCAGCTTGGCCTCGCGGTGGGACGAGCAGTACTTC
CASSLASRWDEQYF
>TRBJ2-1|TRBD1|NA|TRBV20-1|12
TGCATGACGGGACAGTACTACAATGAGCAGTTCTTC
CMTGQYYNEQFF
>TRBJ1-5|NA|NA|TRBV7-2|15
TGTGCCAGCAGCTCCGCCGGTAATAGCAATCAGCCCCAGCATTTT
CASSSAGNSNQPQHF
>TRBJ2-5|NA|many|TRBV20-1|15
TGCAGTGCTAGAGATGGCGCGCCGAAAAAAGAGACCCAGTACTTC
CSARDGAPKKETQYF
>TRBJ1-2|NA|few|TRBV5-5|12
TGTGCCAGCGGGGCGGAGGGATATGGCTACACCTTC
CASGAEGYGYTF
>TRBJ1-2|NA|many|TRBV2|12
TGTGCCAGCAGCGACCGTAACTATGGCTACACCTTC
CASSDRNYGYTF
>TRBJ2-7|TRBD2|few|TRBV7-9|15
TGTGCCAGCAGCCCTAGCGGGATAACCGTCTACGAGCAGTACTTC
CASSPSGITVYEQYF
>TRBJ1-1|NA|many|TRBV20-1|15
TGCAGTGCGCCGGGGGGGGGCAGGGGCGACACTGAAGCTTTCTTT
CSAPGGGRGDTEAFF
>TRBJ2-1|NA|NA|TRBV7-3|15
TGTGCCAGCAGCTCTATGGGACCCACCTCCGATGAGCAGTTCTTC
CASSSMGPTSDEQFF
>TRBJ1-2|NA|few|TRBV7-2|15
TGTGCCAGCAGCCACAGAACTTTTAACAGGGATGGCTACACCTTC
CASSHRTFNRDGYTF
>TRBJ2-1|TRBD2|NA|TRBV14|15
TGTGTCAGCAGCCGTAGCGGGGGCCCCCAAGAGACCCAGTTCTTC
CVSSRSGGPQETQFF
>TRBJ2-5|TRBD2|few|TRBV18|15
TGTGCCAGCTCACCGGCGGGGGGCGCAGGGGAGACCCAGTACTTC
CASSPAGGAGETQYF
>TRBJ1-1|TRBD1|few|TRBV6-6|15
TGTGCCAGCAGTTACGAGCGACAGGGCGAAACTGAAGCTTTCTTT
CASSYERQGETEAFF
>TRBJ1-5|NA|NA|TRBV20-1|11
TGCAGTGCTAGAGATGACCAGCCCCAGCATTTT
CSARDDQPQHF
>TRBJ2-7|NA|many|TRBV12-3/TRBV12-4|15
TGTGCCAGCAGTTTAGGGACGGTGAGATCCTACGAGCAGTACTTC
CASSLGTVRSYEQYF
>TRBJ2-7|TRBD2|NA|TRBV2|15
TGTGCCAGCAACCCGGCGGTAGCGGGGAACTACGAGCAGTACTTC
CASNPAVAGNYEQYF
>TRBJ1-4|TRBD1|NA|TRBV15|16
TGTGCCACCAGCAGATGGACGGGACAGGGGAGGGAAAAACTGTTTTTT
CATSRWTGQGREKLFF